A single sample gave rise to the 8 T cell receptor beta chains below, sequenced in a study of response to subunit inactivated influenza vaccine. TCRdb recomputed calls from the RT-PCR reads with MiXCR, one row per CDR3 protein. The sample has approximately 500,000 distinct CDR3 sequences; roughly 13% are singletons. The sample was PBMCs from blood, taken 45 days after vaccination. The receptor set was obtained from a man in his fifties or sixties who received an inactivated influenza vaccine.

This clonotype was detected ten times or more. The rearrangement links TRBV4-3 to TRBJ2-2; D gene ambiguous. The germline V gene encodes CDR1 LGHNA and CDR2 YSLEER. V was clipped by 1 base and J by 4 bases, with 4 bases between them. The CDR3 covers 13 residues. In nucleotides, the CDR3 is TGCGCCAGCAGCCAAGGTCTCACCGGGGAGCTGTTTTTT. Its translation is CASSQGLTGELFF.

This clonotype was counted many times. The genes are TRBV20-1 and TRBJ1-5; D call uncertain. CDR3 length: 12 amino acids. Germline V gives CDR1 DFQATT, CDR2 SNEGSKA (reference sequence). V was clipped by 6 bases and J by 0 bases, with 6 bases between them. This CDR3 is CSALISNQPQHF. CDR3 in DNA: TGCAGTGCACTGATTAGCAATCAGCCCCAGCATTTT.

CDR3 in DNA: TGTGCCAGCAGTTTAGGGGCGGGAGGGCACGCCTACAATGAGCAGTTCTTC. Translating it yields CASSLGAGGHAYNEQFF. The V gene is TRBV28, the J gene TRBJ2-1; 9 bases agree with TRBD2. The V gene end was trimmed by 2 bases and the J gene end by 2 bases; junction bases not matched to a gene: 7. The CDR3 is 17 residues long. CDR1 MDHEN and CDR2 SYDVKM come from the germline V gene.

The chain couples TRBV4-3 to TRBJ1-6; D ambiguous. In germline, CDR1 is LGHNA, CDR2 YSLEER. The CDR3 consists of 15 residues. Trimming cost V 0 bases and J 8 bases, with 11 bases left between them. This chain's CDR3 is CASSQDIQVDSPLHF. DNA for the CDR3: TGCGCCAGCAGCCAAGATATCCAGGTGGATTCACCCCTCCACTTT.

This chain connects TRBV12-3 or TRBV12-4 to TRBJ2-7; TRBD2 agrees at 11 bases. The CDR3 extends over 15 amino acids. V lost 2 bases to trimming and J lost 12 bases; unmatched junction nucleotides: 12. CDR3 bases: TGTGCCAGCAGTTTAATCGGGTCTAGCGGGAGGCTGTTGTACTTC. This codes for CASSLIGSSGRLLYF.

The chain carries TRBV4-3 and TRBJ2-7; 8 bases are a match to TRBD1. Germline V gene lookup returns CDR1 LGHNA and CDR2 YSLEER. Trimming took 0 bases from V and 4 from J; bases not matched to a gene: 11. The CDR3 runs to 17 residues. CDR3 sequence: CASSQEFSETGVYEQYF. Here the CDR3 DNA reads TGCGCCAGCAGCCAAGAGTTCTCTGAGACAGGGGTTTACGAGCAGTACTTC.

V usage is TRBV28 and J usage is TRBJ2-7, with a possible D match to TRBD1 (6 bases). Germline lookup yields CDR1 MDHEN and CDR2 SYDVKM. Trimming left V 5 bases short and J 0 bases short, with 14 bases between. This CDR3 comprises 15 residues. Written as DNA, the CDR3 is TGTGCCAGCAGTCCCTGGACAGTGACCTCCTACGAGCAGTACTTC. It is translated as CASSPWTVTSYEQYF.

This clonotype was recorded a few times. The chain employs TRBV20-1 and TRBJ2-1; D perhaps matches TRBD2 (5 bases). The V end lost 6 bases, the J end lost 6 bases, and 12 bases lay between the germline ends. Looked up from germline, CDR1 is DFQATT and CDR2 is SNEGSKA (reference sequence). The CDR3 is 12 amino acids. CDR3 in DNA: TGCAGTGCCCTCGCGGGCTTCAATGAGCAGTTCTTC. Amino acids: CSALAGFNEQFF.